This T cell receptor (beta chain) originates from a study of Graves' ophthalmopathy and Graves' hyperthyroidism. Study findings and constraints: For separating ophthalmopathy from stable hyperthyroidism, a 13-signature model gave 85% to 90% sensitivity and roughly 78% specificity. Blood also carried most expanded thyroid clonotypes exceeding 0.001 frequency.

Points on this clonotype: Its antigen is still unknown.

Ophthalmopathy was moderately-to-severely active, CAS at least 3, NOSPECS at least 4, lasting under 3 months. PBMCs were density-gradient isolated from approximately 10 ml fresh blood. The CDR3 totals 12 residues. Germline CDR1 reads SGHVS; CDR2 reads FNYEAQ. Deletions cut 11 bases from V and 5 bases from J, with 10 bases between. RNA transcripts served as template for amplifying TCR beta CDR3 sequences. Second-round multiplex PCR came after a first-round RT-PCR that employed HTBI primers. MiXCR was run by TCRdb on the multiplex PCR reads, yielding one entry per CDR3 protein. The sample comprises hundreds of thousands of distinct CDR3 sequences, roughly 41% of which are singletons, and 40% to 55% rests with the top ten.

V usage is TRBV7-6 and J usage is TRBJ1-6; no reliable D call. The material sequenced was peripheral blood. This TCR was recovered from an adult man with Graves' ophthalmopathy. CDR3 loop: CAWNNDNSPLHF. The CDR3 DNA sequence: TGTGCCTGGAACAATGATAATTCACCCCTCCACTTT.